Listed here are 13 T cell receptor beta chains from one sample, sequenced in a study of radiotherapy plus CTLA-4 blockade in lung cancer. Measured with immunoSEQ multiplex PCR; TCRdb has only the in-frame clones, and not every one. The sample has 26,000 or so clones, about 79% seen once. The source material was peripheral blood, sampled from a patient treated with radiotherapy plus ipilimumab. Receptors were obtained from a human donor with non-small cell lung cancer that progressed on radiotherapy plus ipilimumab.

This clone came up a few times. This chain connects TRBV7-2 to TRBJ2-6; D gene uncertain. The CDR3 is 15 amino acids. Trimming pared 6 bases from V and 1 base from J, leaving 10 bases between. Looked up from germline, CDR1 is SGHTA and CDR2 is FQGNSA. Here the CDR3 reads CASRQRQSGANVLTF. The CDR3 nucleotides are TGTGCCAGCAGACAAAGACAATCTGGGGCCAACGTCCTGACTTTC.

The CDR3 protein is CASSSTSGGGETQYF. The DNA for the CDR3 is TGTGCCAGCAGTTCCACATCAGGGGGAGGCGAGACCCAGTACTTC. V is TRBV5-8 and J is TRBJ2-5; D might be TRBD1 (7 bases). Germline V gene data show CDR1 as SGHTS and CDR2 as YDEGEE. The V gene lost 5 bases and the J gene lost 5 bases, with 19 bases spanning the gap. This CDR3 has 15 amino acids.

The J gene is TRBJ1-5, the V gene TRBV19; D not certain. Per germline, CDR1 LNHDA and CDR2 SQIVND (reference sequence). Between the trimmed V and J ends, which lost 0 bases and 3 bases, there was a span of 12 bases. The length of the CDR3 is 16 residues. The CDR3 reads CASSIDQSSANQPQHF. The CDR3 DNA sequence: TGTGCCAGTAGTATAGATCAGAGCAGCGCCAATCAGCCCCAGCATTTT. Complete variable domain (other parts from reference TRBV19 and TRBJ1-5): DGGITQSPKYLFRKEGQNVTLSCEQNLNHDAMYWYRQDPGQGLRLIYYSQIVNDFQKGDIAEGYSVSREKKESFPLTVTSAQKNPTAFYLCASSIDQSSANQPQHFGDGTRLSIL.

V usage is TRBV5-1 and J usage is TRBJ2-1; D might be TRBD2 (5 bases). CDR1 is SGHRS, CDR2 YFSETQ, per germline. The CDR3 sequence is 12 residues long. V was cut by 2 bases and J by 6 bases, with 6 bases left in between. The CDR3 region has the DNA TGCGCCAGCAGCTTAACTAGCAATGAGCAGTTCTTC. It encodes CASSLTSNEQFF.

The chain links TRBV25-1 to TRBJ2-1, with D possibly being TRBD1 (6 bases). The germline V gene encodes CDR1 MGHDK and CDR2 SYGVNS. Trimming cost V 3 bases and J 8 bases, with 11 bases left between them. The CDR3 spans 13 residues. The CDR3 nucleotides read TGTGCCAGCAGTGAGATCGACAGGCATGAGCAGTTCTTC. This sequence encodes CASSEIDRHEQFF.

The CDR3 DNA reads as TGTGCCAGCAGCTTAGTGGTCGGGGGGTGGACTGAAGCTTTCTTT. Protein sequence: CASSLVVGGWTEAFF. The V gene is TRBV7-2, the J gene TRBJ1-1, with D possibly TRBD1 on 5 matching bases. Germline values: CDR1 SGHTA, CDR2 FQGNSA. The CDR3 contains 15 residues. Trimming took 1 base from V and 5 from J, leaving 14 bases between them.

The CDR3 DNA reads TGTGCCAGCTCACCCGATACCAGGGGCCTGTATGGCTACACCTTC. Translation: CASSPDTRGLYGYTF. V usage is TRBV18 and J usage is TRBJ1-2, with D perhaps TRBD1 (6 bases). Germline V gene data show CDR1 as KGHSH and CDR2 as LQKENI. This CDR3 has 15 amino acids. Between the trimmed V and J ends, which lost 3 bases and 5 bases, there was a span of 16 bases.

This clone has only one observation. The gene calls are TRBV28 and TRBJ2-7, with 8 bases aligning to TRBD2. V lost 2 bases and J lost 7; bases outside the gene matches: 7. The CDR3 is 14 amino acids. Looked up from germline, CDR1 is MDHEN and CDR2 is SYDVKM. The CDR3, as DNA: TGTGCCAGCAGTTTAGCCGGGACTAGTTTAGAGCAGTACTTC. It encodes CASSLAGTSLEQYF.

The chain joins TRBV23-1 to TRBJ1-3; D perhaps matches TRBD1 (5 bases). TRBV23-1 is recorded as an ORF, its role being uncertain. The CDR3 contains 14 residues. V shed 9 bases and J shed 0 bases, with 12 bases lying between them. The CDR3 sequence is CASPTGTSGNTIYF. For the CDR3, the DNA is TGCGCCAGTCCGACCGGGACCTCTGGAAACACCATATATTTT.

The V gene is TRBV9, the J gene TRBJ2-1; 10 positions agree with TRBD2. In germline, CDR1 is SGDLS, CDR2 YYNGEE. The CDR3 length is 17 residues. J lost 6 bases, V lost 0 bases, and 9 bases had no gene match. Here the CDR3 DNA reads TGTGCCAGCAGCGTAGGAGTAGGGAGCGGGGGGGCCAATGAGCAGTTCTTC. Its protein is CASSVGVGSGGANEQFF.

The chain is built from TRBV7-3 and TRBJ2-6; either TRBD1 or TRBD2 may fit D (5 bases each). In germline, CDR1 is SGHTA, CDR2 FQGTGA. The CDR3 has 16 residues. V was trimmed by 5 bases and J by 0 bases, leaving 11 bases between them. Here the CDR3 reads CASSRDGSSGANVLTF. CDR3 bases: TGTGCCAGCAGCCGGGACGGAAGCTCTGGGGCCAACGTCCTGACTTTC.

The chain links TRBV7-9 to TRBJ1-4; D possibly corresponds to TRBD1 (6 bases). V lost 3 bases to trimming and J lost 8 bases, with 7 bases between them. The CDR3 contains 12 residues. Germline V gene sequence: CDR1 SEHNR, CDR2 FQNEAQ (reference sequence). The CDR3 sequence is CASSFGGEKLFF. The DNA for the CDR3 is TGTGCCAGCAGCTTCGGGGGCGAAAAACTGTTTTTT.

This clone was observed once. The chain carries TRBV20-1 and TRBJ2-4; unclear D gene. Trimming removed 3 bases from V and 9 bases from J, with 9 bases in between. This CDR3 is 11 amino acids long. The V gene's germline CDR1 is DFQATT and CDR2 SNEGSKA (reference sequence). DNA for the CDR3: TGCAGTGCTAGGATCGGTGGCATTCAGTACTTC. This sequence encodes CSARIGGIQYF.